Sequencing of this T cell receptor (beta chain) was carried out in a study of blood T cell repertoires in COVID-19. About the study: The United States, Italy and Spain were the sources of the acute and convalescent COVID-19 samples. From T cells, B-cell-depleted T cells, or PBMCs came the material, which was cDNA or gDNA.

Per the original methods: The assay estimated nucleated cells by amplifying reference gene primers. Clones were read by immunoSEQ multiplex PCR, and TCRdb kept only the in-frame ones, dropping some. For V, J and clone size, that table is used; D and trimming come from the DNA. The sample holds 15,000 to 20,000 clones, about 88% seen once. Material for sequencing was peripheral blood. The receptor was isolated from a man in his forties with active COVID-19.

The chain's CDR3 is CASSLGVRERSNQPQHF. The CDR3 nucleotides are TGTGCCAGCAGCTTGGGCGTGCGGGAACGTAGCAATCAGCCCCAGCATTTT. This sequence joins TRBV5-5 and TRBJ1-5; D remains unclear. The CDR3 spans 17 residues. Per the germline V gene, CDR1 is SGHKS and CDR2 is YYEKEE (reference sequence). The V end lost 0 bases, the J end lost 0 bases, and 13 bases lay between the germline ends.